This T cell receptor (beta chain) comes out of a study of T-cell memory formation after mild COVID-19 (dated by TCRdb to about 2021). Turning to the overall study: Most TCR sequence clusters were specific to one of the two donors. In a couple of donors, T-cell clones that expanded and contracted after mild COVID-19 were tracked by sequencing TCRalpha and TCRbeta repertoires over time. The cohort was made up of two young adult volunteers, one female and one male, who were previously healthy.

This clonotype came up a few times. Its cognate antigen has yet to be identified. No per-base quality is available; no much larger clone lies one base away. Ficoll-Paque density gradient centrifugation was used to isolate PBMCs. Study-level results and caveats: Only a couple of mild cases were covered by the study, and larger cohorts that include severe cases with pre-infection samples were considered necessary. Some responding clones were detected in pre-infection memory, suggesting pre-existing cross-reactive memory T cells joined the SARS-CoV-2 response. Balanced CD4/CD8 phenotypes were observed for clones contracting from day 15 to 85, whereas a bias towards CD4+ was observed for a second wave of clones expanding from day 15 to 37. The second-wave clones that peaked on day 37 were not confirmed to be SARS-CoV-2 specific. Contracting CD4+ clones turned up mainly in the CM and EM memory subsets, whereas EMRA was where CD8+ clones were enriched.

Sequencing instrument: Illumina NovaSeq 6000. Using 5'RACE with constant-segment primers, TCRalpha and TCRbeta cDNA libraries were constructed, with sample barcodes and unique molecular identifiers added in the process. Trizol reagent was used to extract RNA from every sample. The libraries were amplified in two PCR steps, and the second step added a second sample barcode and Illumina TruSeq adapters. The libraries were sequenced on an Illumina NovaSeq using 2 x 150 bp paired-end reads. Per the source publication's procedure: With migec v1.2.7, reads were demultiplexed and then collapsed into UMI-guided consensus sequences. Using mixcr v2.1.11, UMI consensuses were aligned to TRA and TRB V and J templates and then assembled into clonotypes. A clonotype was counted as expanded or contracted only if both edgeR and NoisET called the change significant, with noise models trained on biological replicates. For edgeR calls, a false discovery rate-adjusted p below 0.01 and a log2 fold-change threshold of 1 were applied. As an exploratory analysis of dynamics, max-normalized trajectories of the 1000 most abundant clonotypes were examined with PCA combined with hierarchical clustering. The CD4 or CD8 phenotype of responding clones was assigned using the separately sequenced CD4+ and CD8+ repertoires. TCRdb ran its own pipeline on the public reads, namely fastp trimming at Q25 and MiXCR clone calling, and kept in-frame beta chains. Rows with one shared CDR3 protein collapse into an entry with the most common genes and DNA. For this entry, the V and J calls and clone size follow TCRdb and not the study's own pipeline. The sample data list roughly 250,000 distinct CDR3 sequences, and over 15% of these were observed just once. Together, the top ten hold 3.5% of the sample.

The sample comprised PBMCs or a T cell subset sorted from them (not recorded which). The clonotype originates from a man aged 18 to 30 who had mild COVID-19 (a few samples of this study predate the infection). The sample titles of this study are shuffled in the database, so cell type and time point are left out; the donor was told from shared clones.

The DNA reads TGTGCCAGCAGCCCCTCGGGGCTAGCGGGGGTCCCCAATGAGCAGTTCTTC. The resulting protein is CASSPSGLAGVPNEQFF. This sequence uses TRBV11-3 and TRBJ2-1; 10 bases in the junction line up with TRBD2. The CDR3 runs 17 residues from the cysteine to the phenylalanine. Only the CDR3 portion is preserved as DNA: 51 bases, with reading frame beginning at the first base. V trim: 5 bases; J trim: 6 bases; unmatched bases: 13. CDR1 and CDR2, looked up from the germline V gene, are SGHNT and YENEEA.